This note documents a single T cell receptor beta chain sequence. This sample is drawn from a study of cytomegalovirus exposure and HLA in healthy donors. The study ran its PCR with 60 Vbeta and 13 Jbeta primers. The repertoire was sequenced with immunoSEQ multiplex PCR; TCRdb's copy has only in-frame clones and lacks some. The table has about 94,000 clones, approximately 80% seen once. The receptor was isolated from a human donor in good health. The sequenced sample was PBMCs.

CDR3 region: CASRGGGGSNQPQHF. In nucleotides, the CDR3 is TGTGCCAGCAGGGGAGGGGGGGGTAGCAATCAGCCCCAGCATTTT. The V call is TRBV7-8, the J call TRBJ1-5; D is perhaps TRBD1 (6 bases). The germline gives CDR1 SGHVS, CDR2 FQNEAQ. Trimming took off 6 bases at V and 0 bases at J, with 12 bases between the two ends. The CDR3 covers 15 residues.